These T cell receptor beta chains were read from a single sample in a study of shared clonotypes between healthy human individuals. Only in-frame clones appear in the TCRdb table, and some are missing; sequencing was by immunoSEQ multiplex PCR. Altogether around 1.6 million clones are present, 95% to 99% being singletons, with the ten largest covering about 0.4%. The specimen was naive CD4+ T cells sorted from blood. Receptors were obtained from a man aged 25-45 years in good health. Each CDR3 is given with its conserved first and last residue. The D gene is left open where the match is weak. The size entry is marked missing in some rows and otherwise reads once, few, many or a size class.

TRBV27	TRBJ2-7	NA	TRBD2	TGTGCCAGCAGCTTCTCGGGACTAGCGGGAGATCACCCTTCCGAGCAGTACTTC	CASSFSGLAGDHPSEQYF
TRBV5-6	TRBJ2-3	once	TRBD1	TGTGCCAGCAGCTTGGGACAGGGGGCGCGTTATACGCAGTATTTT	CASSLGQGARYTQYF
TRBV5-4	TRBJ2-5	NA	NA	TGTGCCAGCAGCCTAGGACAGGCGGGAAAGACCCAGTACTTC	CASSLGQAGKTQYF
TRBV11-2	TRBJ2-1	NA	NA	TGTGCCAGCAGCCTAGAGAAACGGCTCAATGAGCAGTTCTTC	CASSLEKRLNEQFF
TRBV18	TRBJ1-1	NA	NA	TGTGCCAGCTCACCACTGGCAAGTTTGGAGGCGAGAAACACTGAAGCTTTCTTT	CASSPLASLEARNTEAFF
TRBV5-1	TRBJ2-7	NA	TRBD2	TGCGCCAGCAGCTCCGGGACTAGCGCTTACGAGCAGTACTTC	CASSSGTSAYEQYF
TRBV25-1	TRBJ1-4	NA	NA	TGTGCCAGCAGTGAATTGGGGGAGGCCCGGGACGAAAAACTGTTTTTT	CASSELGEARDEKLFF
TRBV28	TRBJ1-2	NA	TRBD1	TGTGCCAGCAGGAGGGACAGGGGGAACTATGGCTACACCTTC	CASRRDRGNYGYTF
TRBV28	TRBJ1-2	NA	NA	TGTGCCAGCAGTTTACCAGGGGAGGTTATTTTCAACTATGGCTACACCTTC	CASSLPGEVIFNYGYTF
TRBV5-1	TRBJ2-2	NA	NA	TGCGCCAGCAGCTTGGCCCATAGGGGAACCGGGGAGCTGTTTTTT	CASSLAHRGTGELFF
TRBV5-1	TRBJ2-5	NA	NA	TGCGCCAGCAGCTTGGATGGGGCAGGCGAGACCCAGTACTTC	CASSLDGAGETQYF
TRBV5-1	TRBJ2-5	NA	TRBD1	TGCGCCAGCAGCTTCGGCAGGGGGATGGAGACCCAGTACTTC	CASSFGRGMETQYF
TRBV28	TRBJ2-1	NA	TRBD2	TGTGCCAGCAGTTCCCCTCTAGCGGGAGCTTACAATGAGCAGTTCTTC	CASSSPLAGAYNEQFF
TRBV5-1	TRBJ2-3	NA	NA	TGCGCCAGCAGCTTGTTCAGGAGAGACACAGATACGCAGTATTTT	CASSLFRRDTDTQYF
TRBV11-2	TRBJ2-3	NA	TRBD2	TGTGCCAGCAGCTCCTTAGGCGGGAGGTTTTTAAAGTATTTT	CASSSLGGRFLKYF
TRBV28	TRBJ1-3	NA	NA	TGTGCCAGCAGTTTGGGGAACTCTGGAAACACCATATATTTT	CASSLGNSGNTIYF
TRBV18	TRBJ1-4	NA	NA	TGTGCCAGCTCACCCCCTAATGAAAAACTGTTTTTT	CASSPPNEKLFF
TRBV7-6	TRBJ2-3	NA	TRBD1	TGTGCCAGCAGCTTAATGGCAGGGGGCCCCACAGATACGCAGTATTTT	CASSLMAGGPTDTQYF
TRBV23-1	TRBJ1-2	NA	NA	TGCGCCAGCAGTCAATCCGCAGGGATCAGCGGCTACACCTTC	CASSQSAGISGYTF
TRBV5-1	TRBJ2-5	once	TRBD1	TGCGCCAGCAGCTTGGCCGTAGGGGGACAGGACTCCCAGTACTTC	CASSLAVGGQDSQYF
TRBV9	TRBJ2-1	NA	TRBD2	TGTGCCAGCAGCGTAGCAGCGGGAGCCTACAATGAGCAGTTCTTC	CASSVAAGAYNEQFF
TRBV29-1	TRBJ2-7	NA	TRBD1	TGCAGCGCCCAGGACAGGGGGGACTACGAGCAGTACTTC	CSAQDRGDYEQYF
TRBV10-2	TRBJ1-2	NA	TRBD1	TGCGCCAGCAGTGACCGGGACAGGGGAGATTATGGCTACACCTTC	CASSDRDRGDYGYTF
TRBV5-6	TRBJ1-4	NA	NA	TGTGCCAGCAGCTTGGAGTCAGGGTTCGGCGAAAAACTGTTTTTT	CASSLESGFGEKLFF
TRBV7-3	TRBJ2-1	NA	NA	TGTGCCAGCAGCCCCCCAAATGGTGATGAGCAGTTCTTC	CASSPPNGDEQFF
TRBV19	TRBJ2-6	NA	TRBD2	TGTGCCAGTAGAGGCAGGACTAGCGGGGGCGCTAGCTCTGGGGCCAACGTCCTGACTTTC	CASRGRTSGGASSGANVLTF
TRBV9	TRBJ2-5	NA	TRBD2	TGTGCCAGCAGCGTAGGCGGGACTAGCGGAGAGACCCAGTACTTC	CASSVGGTSGETQYF
TRBV11-2	TRBJ2-6	NA	TRBD2	TGTGCCAGCAGCGCCCCTAGCGGGAGGGCCTCTGGGGCCAACGTCCTGACTTTC	CASSAPSGRASGANVLTF
TRBV30	TRBJ1-1	NA	NA	TGTGCCTGGAGTGTACGGGGCGCTGTTGCTGAAGCTTTCTTT	CAWSVRGAVAEAFF
TRBV7-2	TRBJ2-7	NA	NA	TGTGCCAGCAGCTTACCGGGAATGGGCTCCTACGAGCAGTACTTC	CASSLPGMGSYEQYF
TRBV6-5	TRBJ2-3	NA	TRBD2	TGTGCCAGCAGAGGACTAGGCATGGATACGCAGTATTTT	CASRGLGMDTQYF